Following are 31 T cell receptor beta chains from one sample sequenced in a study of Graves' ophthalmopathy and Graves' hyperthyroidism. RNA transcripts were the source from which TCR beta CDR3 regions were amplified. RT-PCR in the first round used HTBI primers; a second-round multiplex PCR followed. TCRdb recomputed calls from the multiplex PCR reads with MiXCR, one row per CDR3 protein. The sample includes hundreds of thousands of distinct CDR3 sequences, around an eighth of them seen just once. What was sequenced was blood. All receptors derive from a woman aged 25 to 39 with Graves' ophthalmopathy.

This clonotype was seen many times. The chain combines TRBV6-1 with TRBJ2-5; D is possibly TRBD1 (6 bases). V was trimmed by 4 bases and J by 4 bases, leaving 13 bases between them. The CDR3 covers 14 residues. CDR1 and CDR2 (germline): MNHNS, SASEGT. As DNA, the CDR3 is TGTGCCAGCAGTGCCACAGGGTTGTCAGAGACCCAGTACTTC. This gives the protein CASSATGLSETQYF.

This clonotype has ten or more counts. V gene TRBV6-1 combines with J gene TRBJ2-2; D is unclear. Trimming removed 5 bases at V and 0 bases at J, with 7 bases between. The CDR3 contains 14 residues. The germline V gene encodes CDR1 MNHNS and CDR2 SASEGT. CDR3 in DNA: TGTGCCAGCAGTCAAGATCCGAACACCGGGGAGCTGTTTTTT. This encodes CASSQDPNTGELFF.

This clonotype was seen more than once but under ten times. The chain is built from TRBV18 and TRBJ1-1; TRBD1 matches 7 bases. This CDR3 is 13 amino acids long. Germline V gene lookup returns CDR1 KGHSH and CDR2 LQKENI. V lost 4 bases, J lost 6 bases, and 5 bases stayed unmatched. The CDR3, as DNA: TGTGCCAGCTCACAACAGGGGAGGGCTGAAGCTTTCTTT. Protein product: CASSQQGRAEAFF.

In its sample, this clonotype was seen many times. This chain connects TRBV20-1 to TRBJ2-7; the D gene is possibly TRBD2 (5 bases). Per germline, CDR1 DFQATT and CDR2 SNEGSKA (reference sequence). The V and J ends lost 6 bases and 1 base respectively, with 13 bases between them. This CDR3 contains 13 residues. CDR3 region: CSADMGESYEQYF. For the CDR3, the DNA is TGCAGTGCCGACATGGGAGAGTCCTACGAGCAGTACTTC.

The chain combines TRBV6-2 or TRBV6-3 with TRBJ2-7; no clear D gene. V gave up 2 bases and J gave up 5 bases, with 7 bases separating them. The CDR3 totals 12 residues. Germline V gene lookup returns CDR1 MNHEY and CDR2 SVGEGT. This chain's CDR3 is CASSYRNHEQYF. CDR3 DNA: TGTGCCAGCAGTTACCGGAACCACGAGCAGTACTTC.

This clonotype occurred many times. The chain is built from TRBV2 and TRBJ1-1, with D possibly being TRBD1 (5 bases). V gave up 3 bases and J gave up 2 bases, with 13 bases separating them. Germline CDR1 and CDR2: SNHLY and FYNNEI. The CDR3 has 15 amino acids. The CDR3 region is CASSDGSGRNTEAFF. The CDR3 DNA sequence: TGTGCCAGCAGTGATGGGTCAGGGCGAAACACTGAAGCTTTCTTT.

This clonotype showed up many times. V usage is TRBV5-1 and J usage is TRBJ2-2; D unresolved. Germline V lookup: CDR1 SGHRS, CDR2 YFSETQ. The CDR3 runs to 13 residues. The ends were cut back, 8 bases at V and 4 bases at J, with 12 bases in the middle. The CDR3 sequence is CASSSRVTGELFF. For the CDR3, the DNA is TGCGCCAGTTCGAGCAGAGTCACCGGGGAGCTGTTTTTT.

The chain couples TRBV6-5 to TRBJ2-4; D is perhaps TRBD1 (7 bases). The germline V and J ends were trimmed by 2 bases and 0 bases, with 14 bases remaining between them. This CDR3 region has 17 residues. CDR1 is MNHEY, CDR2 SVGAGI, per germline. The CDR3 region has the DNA TGTGCCAGCAGTTACGGACGACAGGGACTAGCCAAAAACATTCAGTACTTC. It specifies CASSYGRQGLAKNIQYF.

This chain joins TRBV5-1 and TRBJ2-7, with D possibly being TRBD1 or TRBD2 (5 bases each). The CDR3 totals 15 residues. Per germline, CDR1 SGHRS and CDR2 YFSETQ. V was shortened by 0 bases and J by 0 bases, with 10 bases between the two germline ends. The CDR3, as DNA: TGCGCCAGCAGCTTGGCCGGGACCCTCTCCTACGAGCAGTACTTC. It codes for CASSLAGTLSYEQYF. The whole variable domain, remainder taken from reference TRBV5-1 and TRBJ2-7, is KAGVTQTPRYLIKTRGQQVTLSCSPISGHRSVSWYQQTPGQGLQFLFEYFSETQRNKGNFPGRFSGRQFSNSRSEMNVSTLELGDSALYLCASSLAGTLSYEQYFGPGTRLTVT.

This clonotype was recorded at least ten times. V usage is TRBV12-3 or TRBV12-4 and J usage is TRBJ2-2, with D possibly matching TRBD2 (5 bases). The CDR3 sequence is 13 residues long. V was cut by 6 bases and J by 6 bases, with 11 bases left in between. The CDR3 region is CASRTRDPGELFF. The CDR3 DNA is TGTGCCAGCAGAACTAGAGATCCCGGGGAGCTGTTTTTT.

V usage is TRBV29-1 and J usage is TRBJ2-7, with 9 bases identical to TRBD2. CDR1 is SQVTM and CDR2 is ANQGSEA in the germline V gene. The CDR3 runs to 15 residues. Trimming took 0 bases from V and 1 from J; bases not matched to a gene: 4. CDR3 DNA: TGCAGCGTTGAAGACCGCGGGAGGGGGTCCTACGAGCAGTACTTC. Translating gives CSVEDRGRGSYEQYF.

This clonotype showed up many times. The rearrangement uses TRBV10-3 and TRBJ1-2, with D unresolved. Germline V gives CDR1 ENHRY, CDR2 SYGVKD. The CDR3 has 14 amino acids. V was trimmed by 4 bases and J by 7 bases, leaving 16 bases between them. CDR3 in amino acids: CAISVAETKGGYTF. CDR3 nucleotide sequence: TGTGCCATCAGTGTTGCCGAGACGAAGGGTGGCTACACCTTC.

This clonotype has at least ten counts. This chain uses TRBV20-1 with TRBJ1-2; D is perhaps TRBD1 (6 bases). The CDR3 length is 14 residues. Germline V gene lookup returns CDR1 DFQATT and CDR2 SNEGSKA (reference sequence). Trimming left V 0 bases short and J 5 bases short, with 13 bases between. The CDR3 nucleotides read TGCAGTGCTAGAGAGTCCGCAGGGGTTTATGGCTACACCTTC. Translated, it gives CSARESAGVYGYTF.

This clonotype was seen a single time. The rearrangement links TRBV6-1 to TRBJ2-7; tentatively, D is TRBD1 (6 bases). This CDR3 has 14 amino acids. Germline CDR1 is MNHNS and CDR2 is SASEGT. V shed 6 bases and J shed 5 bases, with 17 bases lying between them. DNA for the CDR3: TGTGCCAGCAGGCCGGGACACGAAGCCCACGAGCAGTACTTC. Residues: CASRPGHEAHEQYF.

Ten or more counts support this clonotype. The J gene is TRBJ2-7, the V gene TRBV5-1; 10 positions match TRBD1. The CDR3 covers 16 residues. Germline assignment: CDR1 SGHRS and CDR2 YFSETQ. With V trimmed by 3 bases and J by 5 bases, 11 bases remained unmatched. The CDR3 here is CASSSGGTGVLHEQYF. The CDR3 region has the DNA TGCGCCAGCAGCTCGGGTGGGACAGGGGTCCTCCACGAGCAGTACTTC.

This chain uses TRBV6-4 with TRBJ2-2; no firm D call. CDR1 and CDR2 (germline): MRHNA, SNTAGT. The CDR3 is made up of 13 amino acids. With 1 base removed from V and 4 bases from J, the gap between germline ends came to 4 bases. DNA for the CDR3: TGTGCCAGCAGTGACTTCCTCACCGGGGAGCTGTTTTTT. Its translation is CASSDFLTGELFF.

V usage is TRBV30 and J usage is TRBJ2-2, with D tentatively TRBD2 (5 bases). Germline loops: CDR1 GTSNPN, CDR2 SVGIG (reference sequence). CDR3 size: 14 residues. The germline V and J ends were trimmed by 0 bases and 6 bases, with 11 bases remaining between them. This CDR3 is CAWSVSGAAGELFF. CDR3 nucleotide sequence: TGTGCCTGGAGTGTATCCGGAGCGGCCGGGGAGCTGTTTTTT.

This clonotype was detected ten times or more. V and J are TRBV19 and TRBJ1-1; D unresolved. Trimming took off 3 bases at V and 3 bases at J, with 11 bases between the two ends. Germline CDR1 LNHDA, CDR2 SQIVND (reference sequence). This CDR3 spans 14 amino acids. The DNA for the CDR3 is TGTGCCAGTAGTATTCCCGGTAGCGACACTGAAGCTTTCTTT. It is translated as CASSIPGSDTEAFF.

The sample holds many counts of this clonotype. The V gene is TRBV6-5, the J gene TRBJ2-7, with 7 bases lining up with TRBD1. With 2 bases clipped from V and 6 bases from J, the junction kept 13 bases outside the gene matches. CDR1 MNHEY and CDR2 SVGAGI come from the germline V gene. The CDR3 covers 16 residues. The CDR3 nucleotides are TGTGCCAGCAGTTACGCACATCAAGGGGGCGAAATCGAGCAGTACTTC. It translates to CASSYAHQGGEIEQYF.

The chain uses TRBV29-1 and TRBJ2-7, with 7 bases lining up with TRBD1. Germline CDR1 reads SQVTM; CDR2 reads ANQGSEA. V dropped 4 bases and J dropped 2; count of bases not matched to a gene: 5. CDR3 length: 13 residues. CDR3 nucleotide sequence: TGCAGCGTTGGGGGACAGAGACCCTACGAGCAGTACTTC. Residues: CSVGGQRPYEQYF.

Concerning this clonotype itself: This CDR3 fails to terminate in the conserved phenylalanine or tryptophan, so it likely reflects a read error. In DNA form, the CDR3 reads TGTGCCCGGAGGTCCACAGGGGGGGGCTATGGCTACACCCTC. It is translated as CARRSTGGGYGYTL. The chain is built from TRBV30 and TRBJ1-2, with 8 bases fitting TRBD1. This CDR3 has 14 residues. Germline values: CDR1 GTSNPN, CDR2 SVGIG (reference sequence).

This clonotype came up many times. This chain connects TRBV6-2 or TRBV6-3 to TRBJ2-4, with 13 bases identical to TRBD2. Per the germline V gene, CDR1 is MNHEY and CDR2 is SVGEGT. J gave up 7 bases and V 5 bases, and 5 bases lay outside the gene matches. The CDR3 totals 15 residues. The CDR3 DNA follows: TGTGCCAGCAGTCGGACTAGCGGGAGACGGAACATTCAGTACTTC. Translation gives CASSRTSGRRNIQYF.

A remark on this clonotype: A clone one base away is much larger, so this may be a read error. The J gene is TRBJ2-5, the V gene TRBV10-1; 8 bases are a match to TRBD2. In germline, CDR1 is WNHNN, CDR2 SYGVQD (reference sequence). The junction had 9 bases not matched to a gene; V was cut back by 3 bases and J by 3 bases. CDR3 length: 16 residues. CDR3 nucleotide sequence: TGCGCCAGCAGTGAAGGCACCTGCGGGAGGAAAGAGACCCAGTACTTC. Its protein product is CASSEGTCGRKETQYF.

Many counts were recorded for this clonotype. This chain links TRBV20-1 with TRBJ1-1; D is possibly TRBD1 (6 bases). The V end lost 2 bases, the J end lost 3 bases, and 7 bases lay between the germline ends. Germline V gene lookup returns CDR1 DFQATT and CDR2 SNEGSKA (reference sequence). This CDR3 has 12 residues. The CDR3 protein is CSARNRDTEAFF. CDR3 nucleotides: TGCAGTGCTAGAAACAGGGACACTGAAGCTTTCTTT.

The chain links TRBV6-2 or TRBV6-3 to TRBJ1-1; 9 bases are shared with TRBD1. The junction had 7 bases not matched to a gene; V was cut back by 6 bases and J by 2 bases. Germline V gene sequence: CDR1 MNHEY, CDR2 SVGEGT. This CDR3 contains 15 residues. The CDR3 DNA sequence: TGTGCCAGCAGGGATCCGGGACAGGGAAACACTGAAGCTTTCTTT. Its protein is CASRDPGQGNTEAFF.

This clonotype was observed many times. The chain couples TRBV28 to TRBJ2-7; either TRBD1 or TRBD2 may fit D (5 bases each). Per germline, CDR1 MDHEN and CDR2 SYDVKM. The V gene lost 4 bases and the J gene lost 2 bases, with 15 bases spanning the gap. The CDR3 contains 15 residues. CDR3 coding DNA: TGTGCCAGCAGTTCCGGAGGTTTGGGGCCCTACGAGCAGTACTTC. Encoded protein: CASSSGGLGPYEQYF.

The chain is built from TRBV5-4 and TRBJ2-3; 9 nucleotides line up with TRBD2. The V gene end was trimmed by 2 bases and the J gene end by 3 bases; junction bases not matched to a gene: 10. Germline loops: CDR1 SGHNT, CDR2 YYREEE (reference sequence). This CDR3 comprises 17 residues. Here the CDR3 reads CASSLPASLAGTDTQYF. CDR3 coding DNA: TGTGCCAGCAGCTTACCGGCCAGCCTAGCGGGGACAGATACGCAGTATTTT.

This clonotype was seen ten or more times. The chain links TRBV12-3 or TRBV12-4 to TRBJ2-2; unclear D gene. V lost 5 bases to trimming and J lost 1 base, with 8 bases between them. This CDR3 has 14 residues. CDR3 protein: CASSRPENTGELFF. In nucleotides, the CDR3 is TGTGCCAGCAGTCGGCCTGAGAACACCGGGGAGCTGTTTTTT.

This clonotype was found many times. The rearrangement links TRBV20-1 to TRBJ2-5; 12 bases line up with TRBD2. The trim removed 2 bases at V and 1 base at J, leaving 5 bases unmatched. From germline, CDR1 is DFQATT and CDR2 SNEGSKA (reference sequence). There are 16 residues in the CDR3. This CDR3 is CSARRLAGGVQETQYF. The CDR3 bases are TGCAGTGCTAGACGTCTAGCGGGAGGGGTCCAAGAGACCCAGTACTTC.

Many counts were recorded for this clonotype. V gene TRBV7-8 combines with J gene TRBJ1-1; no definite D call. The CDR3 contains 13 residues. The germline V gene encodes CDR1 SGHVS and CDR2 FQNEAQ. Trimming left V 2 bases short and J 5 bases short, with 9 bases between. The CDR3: CASSLTRETEAFF. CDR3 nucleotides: TGTGCCAGCAGCTTAACTCGGGAGACTGAAGCTTTCTTT.

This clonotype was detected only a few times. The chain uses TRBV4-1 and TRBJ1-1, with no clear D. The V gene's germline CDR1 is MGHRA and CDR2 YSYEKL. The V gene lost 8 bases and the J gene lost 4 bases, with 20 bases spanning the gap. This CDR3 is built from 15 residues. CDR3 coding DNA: TGCGCCAGCGCCCCTGCGGGATACGAGAGCACTGAAGCTTTCTTT. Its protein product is CASAPAGYESTEAFF.